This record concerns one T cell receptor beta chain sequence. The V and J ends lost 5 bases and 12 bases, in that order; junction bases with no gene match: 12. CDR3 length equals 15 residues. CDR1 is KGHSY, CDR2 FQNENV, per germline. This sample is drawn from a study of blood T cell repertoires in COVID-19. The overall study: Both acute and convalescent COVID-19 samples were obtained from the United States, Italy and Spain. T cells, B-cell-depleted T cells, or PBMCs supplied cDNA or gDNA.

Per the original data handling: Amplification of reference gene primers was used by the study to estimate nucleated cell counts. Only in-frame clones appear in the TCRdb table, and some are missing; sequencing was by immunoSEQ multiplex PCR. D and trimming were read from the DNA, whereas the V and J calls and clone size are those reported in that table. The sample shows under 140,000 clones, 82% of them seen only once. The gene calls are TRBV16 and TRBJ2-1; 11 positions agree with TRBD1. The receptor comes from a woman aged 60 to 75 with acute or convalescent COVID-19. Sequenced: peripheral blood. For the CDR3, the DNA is TGTGCCAGCAGCTCATCCGGGACAGGGGGTAATAGGCAGTTCTTC. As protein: CASSSSGTGGNRQFF.